This TCR beta chain appears in the sequencing data of a study of immune heterogeneity within non-small cell lung tumors. V was cut by 1 base and J by 8 bases, with 23 bases left in between. Germline values: CDR1 SGHVS, CDR2 FQNEAQ. This CDR3 comprises 17 residues. By sample fraction, this clonotype is medium-sized (0.01 to 0.1%). Its antigen is not known. With 600 ng used per sample, the template was genomic DNA from bulk tumor. Primary tumors were biopsied several times each, far apart, intraoperatively. Curative surgical treatment was performed in patients who had newly diagnosed, untreated non-small cell lung cancer. Donor patients had newly diagnosed non-small cell lung cancer and were having surgery with curative intent. Study-level results: There were identical dominant CDR3 beta clonotypes recurring across tumor sites within a patient, together with site-unique high-frequency clones. For the most part, the T-cell receptor beta clonotypes present at high frequency were distinct from one individual patient to the next.

Multiplex PCR was performed with 32 V and 13 J primers, and it amplified TCR beta CDR3. Each CDR3 protein gets one entry after TCRdb re-called the multiplex PCR reads with MiXCR. The sample includes about 1,800 distinct CDR3 sequences, nearly 30% of them seen just once. The sample taken for sequencing was lung tumor tissue. The clonotype originates from a man aged 55 to 70 with non-small cell lung cancer. V gene TRBV7-8 combines with J gene TRBJ1-2; a possible D gene is TRBD1 (6 bases). In DNA, the CDR3 is TGTGCCAGCAGCTTAGTATCCACGGGACAAGTCCTAAGGGGCTACACCTTC. Protein product: CASSLVSTGQVLRGYTF. The full variable domain, in which reference TRBV7-8 and TRBJ1-2 provide the parts outside the CDR3, is GAGVSQSPRYKVAKRGQDVALRCDPISGHVSLFWYQQALGQGPEFLTYFQNEAQLDKSGLPSDRFFAERPEGSVSTLKIQRTQQEDSAVYLCASSLVSTGQVLRGYTFGSGTRLTVV.